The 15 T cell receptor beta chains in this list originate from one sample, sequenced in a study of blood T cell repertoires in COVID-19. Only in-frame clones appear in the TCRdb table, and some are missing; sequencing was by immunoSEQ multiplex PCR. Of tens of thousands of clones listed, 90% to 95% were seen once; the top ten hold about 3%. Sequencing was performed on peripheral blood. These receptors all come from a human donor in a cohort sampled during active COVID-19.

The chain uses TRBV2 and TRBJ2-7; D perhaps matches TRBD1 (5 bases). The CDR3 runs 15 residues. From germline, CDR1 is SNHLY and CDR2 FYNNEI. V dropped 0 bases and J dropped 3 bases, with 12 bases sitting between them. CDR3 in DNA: TGTGCCAGCAGTGAAGCAGGGGTTTTCAACTACGAGCAGTACTTC. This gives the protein CASSEAGVFNYEQYF.

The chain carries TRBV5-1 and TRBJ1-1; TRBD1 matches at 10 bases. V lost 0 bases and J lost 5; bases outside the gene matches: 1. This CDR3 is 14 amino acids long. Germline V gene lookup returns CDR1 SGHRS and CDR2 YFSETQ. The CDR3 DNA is TGCGCCAGCAGCTTGGGACAGGGGGCGACTGAAGCTTTCTTT. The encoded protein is CASSLGQGATEAFF.

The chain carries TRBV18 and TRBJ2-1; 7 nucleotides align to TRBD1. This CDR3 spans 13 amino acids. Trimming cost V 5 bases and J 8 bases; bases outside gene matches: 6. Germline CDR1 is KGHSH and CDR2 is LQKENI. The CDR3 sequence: CASSTTGFDEQFF. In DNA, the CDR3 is TGTGCCAGCTCAACGACAGGGTTCGATGAGCAGTTCTTC.

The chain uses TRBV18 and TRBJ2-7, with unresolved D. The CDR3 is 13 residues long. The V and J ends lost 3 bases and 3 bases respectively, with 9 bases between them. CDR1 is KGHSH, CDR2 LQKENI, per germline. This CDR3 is CASSPPEFYEQYF. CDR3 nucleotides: TGTGCCAGCTCACCGCCGGAGTTCTACGAGCAGTACTTC.

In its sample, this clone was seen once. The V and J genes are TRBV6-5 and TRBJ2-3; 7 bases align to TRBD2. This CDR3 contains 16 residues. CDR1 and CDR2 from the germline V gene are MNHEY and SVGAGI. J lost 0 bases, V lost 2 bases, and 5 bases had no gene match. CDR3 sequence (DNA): TGTGCCAGCAGTTACAGCCTAGCGGTTAGCACAGATACGCAGTATTTT. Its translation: CASSYSLAVSTDTQYF.

CDR3 sequence reads: CASSTGTRPRSGQPQHF. CDR3 sequence (DNA): TGTGCCAGCAGCACCGGGACAAGGCCGAGGTCCGGCCAGCCCCAGCATTTT. The V call is TRBV6-2 or TRBV6-3, the J call TRBJ1-5; D might be TRBD1 (6 bases). V lost 6 bases to trimming and J lost 7 bases, with 25 bases between them. CDR1 MNHEY and CDR2 SVGEGT come from the germline V gene. This CDR3 contains 17 residues.

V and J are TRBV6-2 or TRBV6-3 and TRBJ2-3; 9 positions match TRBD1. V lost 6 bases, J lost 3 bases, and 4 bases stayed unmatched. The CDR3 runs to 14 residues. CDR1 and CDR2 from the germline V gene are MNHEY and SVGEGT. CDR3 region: CASSQQGATDTQYF. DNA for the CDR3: TGTGCCAGCAGCCAACAGGGGGCTACAGATACGCAGTATTTT.

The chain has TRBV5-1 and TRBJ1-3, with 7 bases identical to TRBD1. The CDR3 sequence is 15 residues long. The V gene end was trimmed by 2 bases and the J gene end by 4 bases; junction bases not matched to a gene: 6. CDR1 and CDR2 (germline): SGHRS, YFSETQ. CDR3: CASSLQGNSGNTIYF. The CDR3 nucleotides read TGCGCCAGCAGCTTACAGGGGAACTCCGGAAACACCATATATTTT.

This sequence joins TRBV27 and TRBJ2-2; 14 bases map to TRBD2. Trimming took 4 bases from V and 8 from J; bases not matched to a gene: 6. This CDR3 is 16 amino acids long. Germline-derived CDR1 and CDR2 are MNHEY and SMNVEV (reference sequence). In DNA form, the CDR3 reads TGTGCCAGCAGTTCCGGGACTAGCGGGAGAGAGGGGGAGCTGTTTTTT. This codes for CASSSGTSGREGELFF.

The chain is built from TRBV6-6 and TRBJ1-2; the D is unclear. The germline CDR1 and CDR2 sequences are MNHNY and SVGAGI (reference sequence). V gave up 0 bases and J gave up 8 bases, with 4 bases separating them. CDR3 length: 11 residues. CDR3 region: CASSYSAGYTF. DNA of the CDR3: TGTGCCAGCAGTTACTCTGCGGGCTACACCTTC.

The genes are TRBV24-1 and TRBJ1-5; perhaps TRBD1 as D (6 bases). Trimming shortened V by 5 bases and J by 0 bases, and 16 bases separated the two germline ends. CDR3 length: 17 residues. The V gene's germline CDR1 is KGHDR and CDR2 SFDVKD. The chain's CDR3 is CATSGGGGALSNQPQHF. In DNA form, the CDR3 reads TGTGCCACCAGTGGGGGGGGCGGAGCACTTAGCAATCAGCCCCAGCATTTT.

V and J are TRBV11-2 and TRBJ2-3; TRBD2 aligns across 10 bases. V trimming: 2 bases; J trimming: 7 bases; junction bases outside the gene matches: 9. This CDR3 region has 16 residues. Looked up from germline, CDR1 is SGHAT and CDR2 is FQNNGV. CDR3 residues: CASSLFSGGARNTQYF. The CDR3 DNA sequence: TGTGCCAGCAGCTTATTCAGCGGGGGGGCCCGGAATACGCAGTATTTT. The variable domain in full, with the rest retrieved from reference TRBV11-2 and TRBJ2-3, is EAGVAQSPRYKIIEKRQSVAFWCNPISGHATLYWYQQILGQGPKLLIQFQNNGVVDDSQLPKDRFSAERLKGVDSTLKIQPAKLEDSAVYLCASSLFSGGARNTQYFGPGTRLTVL.

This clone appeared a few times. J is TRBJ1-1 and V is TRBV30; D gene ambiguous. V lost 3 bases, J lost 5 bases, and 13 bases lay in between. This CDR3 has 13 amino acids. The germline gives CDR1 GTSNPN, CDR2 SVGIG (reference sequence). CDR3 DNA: TGTGCCTGGAGCCCCTCGGGAGGGACTGAAGCTTTCTTT. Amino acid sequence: CAWSPSGGTEAFF.

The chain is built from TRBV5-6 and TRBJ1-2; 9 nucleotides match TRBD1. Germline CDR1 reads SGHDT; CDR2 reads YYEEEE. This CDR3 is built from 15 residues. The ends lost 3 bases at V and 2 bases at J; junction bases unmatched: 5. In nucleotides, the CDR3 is TGTGCCAGCAGCTGGAGGACAGGGGTAAACTATGGCTACACCTTC. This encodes CASSWRTGVNYGYTF. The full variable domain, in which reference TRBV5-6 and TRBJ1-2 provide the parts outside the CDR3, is DAGVTQSPTHLIKTRGQQVTLRCSPKSGHDTVSWYQQALGQGPQFIFQYYEEEERQRGNFPDRFSGHQFPNYSSELNVNALLLGDSALYLCASSWRTGVNYGYTFGSGTRLTVV.

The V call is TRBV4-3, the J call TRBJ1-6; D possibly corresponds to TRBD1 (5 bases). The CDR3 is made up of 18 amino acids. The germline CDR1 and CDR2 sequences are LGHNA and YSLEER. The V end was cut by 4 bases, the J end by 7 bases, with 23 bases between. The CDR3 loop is CASSPQLAGQNLNSPLHF. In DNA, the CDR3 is TGCGCCAGCAGCCCGCAGCTGGCAGGGCAAAACCTAAATTCACCCCTCCACTTT.